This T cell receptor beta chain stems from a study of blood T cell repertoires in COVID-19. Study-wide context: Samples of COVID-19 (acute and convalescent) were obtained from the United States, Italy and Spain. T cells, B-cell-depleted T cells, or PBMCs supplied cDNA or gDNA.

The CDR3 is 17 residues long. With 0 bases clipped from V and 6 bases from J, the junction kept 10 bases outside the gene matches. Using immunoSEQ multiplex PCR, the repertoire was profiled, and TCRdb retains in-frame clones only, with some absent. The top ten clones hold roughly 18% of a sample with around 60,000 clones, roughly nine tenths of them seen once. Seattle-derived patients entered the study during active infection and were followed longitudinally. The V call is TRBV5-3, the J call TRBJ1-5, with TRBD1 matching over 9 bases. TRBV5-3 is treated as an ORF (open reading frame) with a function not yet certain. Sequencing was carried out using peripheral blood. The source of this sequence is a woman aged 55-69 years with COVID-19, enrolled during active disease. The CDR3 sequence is CARSLERRTGVPQPQHF. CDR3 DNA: TGTGCCAGAAGCTTGGAACGCCGGACAGGGGTTCCTCAGCCCCAGCATTTT.